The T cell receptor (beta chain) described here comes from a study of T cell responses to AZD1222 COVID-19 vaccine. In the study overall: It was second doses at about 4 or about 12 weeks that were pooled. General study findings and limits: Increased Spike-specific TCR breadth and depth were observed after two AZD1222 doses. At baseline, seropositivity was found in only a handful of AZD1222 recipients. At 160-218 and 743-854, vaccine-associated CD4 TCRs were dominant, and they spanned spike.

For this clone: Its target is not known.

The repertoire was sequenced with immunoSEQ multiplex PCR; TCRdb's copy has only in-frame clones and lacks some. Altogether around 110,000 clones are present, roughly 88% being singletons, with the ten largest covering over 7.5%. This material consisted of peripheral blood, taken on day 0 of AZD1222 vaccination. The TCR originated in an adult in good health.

DNA for the CDR3: TGTGCCAGTAGTATAGCAGGGGTCGGGGCAATGAACACTGAAGCTTTCTTT. It yields the protein CASSIAGVGAMNTEAFF. The chain has TRBV19 and TRBJ1-1, with D perhaps TRBD1 (6 bases). Germline V gene sequence: CDR1 LNHDA, CDR2 SQIVND (reference sequence). The CDR3 runs 17 residues. The ends were cut back, 1 base at V and 0 bases at J, with 15 bases in the middle.